A selection of T cell receptor beta chains follows, all from one sample in a study of graft-versus-host responses after intestinal transplantation. Which antigens these TCRs recognize remains unknown. Measured with immunoSEQ multiplex PCR; TCRdb has only the in-frame clones, and not every one. The profile shows about 50,000 clones, about 93% of them singletons. This sample comprised unstimulated CD4+ T cells sorted from spleen or lymph node cells, obtained before transplant. The source is a human donor who was the organ donor for an intestinal transplant. Each CDR3 is given with its conserved first and last residue. The D gene is left open where the match is weak. Rows may omit the clone size; those that give it use once, few, many or a size class.

>-|14|-|TRBJ2-7|TRBV7-2
TGTGCCAGCAGCTTAGCAGGGGGGGCCTACGAGCAGTACTTC
CASSLAGGAYEQYF
>TRBD2|16|-|TRBJ2-7|TRBV11-1
TGTGCCAGCAGCCCCTTTTTTAGCGGGAGTGTTTACGAGCAGTACTTC
CASSPFFSGSVYEQYF
>-|14|-|TRBJ1-5|TRBV6-6
TGTGCCAGCAGTTACGAGGTCGGCAATCAGCCCCAGCATTTT
CASSYEVGNQPQHF
>-|11|-|TRBJ2-2|TRBV28
TGTGCCGGCACCCGGTCCGGGGAGCTGTTTTTT
CAGTRSGELFF
>-|13|-|TRBJ2-7|TRBV2
TGTGCCAGCAGTGACCAGGGGCCCTACGAGCAGTACTTC
CASSDQGPYEQYF
>-|19|-|TRBJ2-1|TRBV4-1
TGCGCCAGCAGCCAAGAGAGACCCCCAGGGACTGCCCCCTACAATGAGCAGTTCTTC
CASSQERPPGTAPYNEQFF
>TRBD1|16|once|TRBJ2-1|TRBV27
TGTGCCAGCAAGCGCGACGGGACAGCAGCCTACAATGAGCAGTTCTTC
CASKRDGTAAYNEQFF
>TRBD1|15|-|TRBJ2-7|TRBV5-1
TGCGCCAGCAGCCTGGGGGCAGGGGGCCAGTACGAGCAGTACTTC
CASSLGAGGQYEQYF
>-|15|few|TRBJ2-1|TRBV18
TGTGCCAGCTCACCAGAGGGGGTACGAAACAATGAGCAGTTCTTC
CASSPEGVRNNEQFF
>-|15|-|TRBJ2-3|TRBV28
TGTGCCAGCAGTTTATGGACTTCTACTACAGATACGCAGTATTTT
CASSLWTSTTDTQYF
>TRBD2|17|-|TRBJ2-1|TRBV14
TGTGCCAGCAGCCAAGAATACGGGACTAGTCTGGGGAATGAGCAGTTCTTC
CASSQEYGTSLGNEQFF
>-|15|-|TRBJ2-1|TRBV7-2
TGTGCCAGCAGCTTAGTGCACGGACCCTGGAATGAGCAGTTCTTC
CASSLVHGPWNEQFF
>-|15|-|TRBJ2-2|TRBV28
TGTGCCAGCAGTTTAAGGGGTGGAAACACCGGGGAGCTGTTTTTT
CASSLRGGNTGELFF
>TRBD2|16|-|TRBJ2-3|TRBV4-1
TGCGCCAGCAGCCCTCTTCGGGGGGAGCTGACAGATACGCAGTATTTT
CASSPLRGELTDTQYF
>-|16|-|TRBJ2-2|TRBV27
TGTGCCAGCAGTTGGAGCGTGGCCCCGAACACCGGGGAGCTGTTTTTT
CASSWSVAPNTGELFF
>TRBD1|13|-|TRBJ1-5|TRBV30
TGTGCCTGGAGTGTAAGCCCGGGACAGCCTCAGCATTTT
CAWSVSPGQPQHF
>-|12|-|TRBJ1-1|TRBV30
TGTGCCTTAACACGGGGGAACACTGAAGCTTTCTTT
CALTRGNTEAFF
>-|13|-|TRBJ1-3|TRBV30
TGTGCCTGGAGTCACCCAGGAGGAAACACCATATATTTT
CAWSHPGGNTIYF
>-|11|-|TRBJ2-5|TRBV20-1
TGCAGTGCTGAACCGCGGGAGACCCAGTACTTC
CSAEPRETQYF
>-|14|-|TRBJ2-5|TRBV2
TGTGCCAGCAGGGACAAGGGGCTCCAAGAGACCCAGTACTTC
CASRDKGLQETQYF
>-|17|-|TRBJ2-1|TRBV2
TGTGCCAGCAGTGAAACGTTGTTGGGGGTCACCTACAATGAGCAGTTCTTC
CASSETLLGVTYNEQFF
>-|13|-|TRBJ1-4|TRBV10-3
TGTGCCATCAGTGACAGGGTTAATGAAAAACTGTTTTTT
CAISDRVNEKLFF
>-|15|-|TRBJ1-5|TRBV18
TGTGCCAGCTCACCCACCGGTGGCAGCAATCAGCCCCAGCATTTT
CASSPTGGSNQPQHF
>-|15|few|TRBJ2-7|TRBV28
TGTGCCAGCAGTTTATTGGGTGGGGGCTCCTACGAGCAGTACTTC
CASSLLGGGSYEQYF
>TRBD1|12|-|TRBJ2-3|TRBV29-1
TGCAGCGTTACCGGGACAGGGGATACGCAGTATTTT
CSVTGTGDTQYF
>-|18|-|TRBJ2-7|TRBV4-3
TGCGCCAGCAGCCAAGATATGTCAGCGGGCGACAGCTCCTACGAGCAGTACTTC
CASSQDMSAGDSSYEQYF
>TRBD2|15|once|TRBJ2-7|TRBV5-5
TGTGCCAGCACCCCGGTAATAGCGGGGATTCACGAGCAGTACTTC
CASTPVIAGIHEQYF
>-|14|-|TRBJ2-1|TRBV7-9
TGTGCCAGCAGTTCTCAGGGGTACCACAATGAGCAGTTCTTC
CASSSQGYHNEQFF
>TRBD2|15|-|TRBJ2-2|TRBV6-6
TGTGCCAGCACGGGAGGCAGGGTGAACACCGGGGAGCTGTTTTTT
CASTGGRVNTGELFF
>-|14|-|TRBJ2-7|TRBV28
TGTGCCAGCAGTTCCCCCAGGGCATCCTACGAGCAGTACTTC
CASSSPRASYEQYF
>TRBD1|19|-|TRBJ2-7|TRBV19
TGTGCCAGTAGTATGGTGGGACAGGGCATGTCTGGGCATGCAACCGAGCAGTACTTC
CASSMVGQGMSGHATEQYF
>-|15|-|TRBJ1-5|TRBV19
TGTGCCAGTAGTTTCAGACCAGGAGGGGATCAGCCCCAGCATTTT
CASSFRPGGDQPQHF
>-|16|-|TRBJ2-3|TRBV28
TGTGCCAGCAGTTCCAGGGCGGGAACGGGCACAGATACGCAGTATTTT
CASSSRAGTGTDTQYF